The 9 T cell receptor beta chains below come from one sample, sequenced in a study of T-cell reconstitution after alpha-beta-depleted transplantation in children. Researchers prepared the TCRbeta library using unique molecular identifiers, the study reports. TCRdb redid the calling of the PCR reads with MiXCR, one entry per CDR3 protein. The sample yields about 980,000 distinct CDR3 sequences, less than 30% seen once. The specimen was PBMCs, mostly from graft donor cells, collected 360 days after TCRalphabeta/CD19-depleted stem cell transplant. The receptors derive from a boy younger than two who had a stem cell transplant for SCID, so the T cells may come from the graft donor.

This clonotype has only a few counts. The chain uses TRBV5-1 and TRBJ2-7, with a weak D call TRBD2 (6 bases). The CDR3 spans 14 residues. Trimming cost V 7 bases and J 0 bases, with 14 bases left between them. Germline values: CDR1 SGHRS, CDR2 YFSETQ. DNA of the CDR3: TGCGCCAGCGCCCCCGGAGGGCTCTCCTACGAGCAGTACTTC. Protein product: CASAPGGLSYEQYF.

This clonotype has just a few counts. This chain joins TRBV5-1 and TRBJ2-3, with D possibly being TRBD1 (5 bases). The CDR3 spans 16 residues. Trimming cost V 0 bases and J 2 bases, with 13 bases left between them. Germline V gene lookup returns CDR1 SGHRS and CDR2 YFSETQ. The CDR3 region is CASSLDFRALTDTQYF. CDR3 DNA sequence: TGCGCCAGCAGCTTGGATTTCAGGGCCCTCACAGATACGCAGTATTTT.

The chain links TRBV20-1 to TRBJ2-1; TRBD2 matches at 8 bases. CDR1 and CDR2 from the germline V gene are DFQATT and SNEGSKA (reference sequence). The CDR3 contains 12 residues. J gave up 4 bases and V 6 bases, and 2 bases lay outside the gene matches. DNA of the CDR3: TGCAGTGCGACGGGGGGGTACAATGAGCAGTTCTTC. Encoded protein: CSATGGYNEQFF.

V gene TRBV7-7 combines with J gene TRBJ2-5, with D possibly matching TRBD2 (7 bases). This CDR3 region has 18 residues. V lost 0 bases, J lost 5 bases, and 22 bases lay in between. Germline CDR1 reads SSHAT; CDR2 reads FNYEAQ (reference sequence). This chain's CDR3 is CASSLAGSGGGYSETQYF. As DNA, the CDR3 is TGTGCCAGCAGCTTAGCGGGTAGTGGCGGGGGCTACTCCGAGACCCAGTACTTC.

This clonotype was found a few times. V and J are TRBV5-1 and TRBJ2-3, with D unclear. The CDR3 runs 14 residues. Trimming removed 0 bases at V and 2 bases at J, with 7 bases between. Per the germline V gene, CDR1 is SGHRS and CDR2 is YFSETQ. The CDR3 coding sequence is TGCGCCAGCAGCTTGGAAAGGCACACAGATACGCAGTATTTT. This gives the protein CASSLERHTDTQYF.

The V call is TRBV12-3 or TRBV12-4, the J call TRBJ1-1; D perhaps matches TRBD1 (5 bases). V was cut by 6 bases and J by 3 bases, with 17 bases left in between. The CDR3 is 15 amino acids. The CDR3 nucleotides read TGTGCCAGCAGAGGGACGTTAGGGCCTGACACTGAAGCTTTCTTT. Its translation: CASRGTLGPDTEAFF.

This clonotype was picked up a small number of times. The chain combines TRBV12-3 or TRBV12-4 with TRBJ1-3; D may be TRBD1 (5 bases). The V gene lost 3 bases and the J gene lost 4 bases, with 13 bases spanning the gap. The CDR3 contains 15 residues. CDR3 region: CASSFGTIFGNTIYF. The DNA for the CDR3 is TGTGCCAGCAGTTTCGGGACGATATTCGGAAACACCATATATTTT.

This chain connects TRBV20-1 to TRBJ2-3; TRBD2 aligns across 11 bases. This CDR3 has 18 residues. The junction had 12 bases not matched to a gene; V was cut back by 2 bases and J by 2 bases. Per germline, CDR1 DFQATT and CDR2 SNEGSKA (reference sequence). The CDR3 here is CSARMASGGSGYTDTQYF. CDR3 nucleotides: TGCAGTGCTAGAATGGCTAGCGGGGGGTCCGGATACACAGATACGCAGTATTTT.

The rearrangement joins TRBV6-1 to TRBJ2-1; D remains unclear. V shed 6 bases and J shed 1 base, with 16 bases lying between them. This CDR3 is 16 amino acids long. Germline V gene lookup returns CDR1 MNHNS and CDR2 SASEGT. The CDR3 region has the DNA TGTGCCAGCAGCTTCCCGGACGGCAGATCCTACAATGAGCAGTTCTTC. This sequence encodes CASSFPDGRSYNEQFF.